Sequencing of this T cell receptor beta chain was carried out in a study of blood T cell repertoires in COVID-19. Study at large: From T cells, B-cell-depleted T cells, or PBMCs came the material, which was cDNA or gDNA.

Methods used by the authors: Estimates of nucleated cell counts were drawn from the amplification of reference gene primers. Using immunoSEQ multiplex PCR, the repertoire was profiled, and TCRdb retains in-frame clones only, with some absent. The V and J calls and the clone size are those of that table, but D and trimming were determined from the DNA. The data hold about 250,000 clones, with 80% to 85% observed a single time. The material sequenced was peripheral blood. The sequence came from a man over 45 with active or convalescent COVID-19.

The CDR3, as DNA: TGTGCCAGCAGCAAACGCCTAGCGGGGGGTTCCCTCACAGATACGCAGTATTTT. The encoded protein is CASSKRLAGGSLTDTQYF. The gene calls are TRBV7-2 and TRBJ2-3; 11 positions match TRBD2. Germline V lookup: CDR1 SGHTA, CDR2 FQGNSA. This CDR3 is built from 18 residues. The V and J ends lost 5 bases and 2 bases, in that order; junction bases with no gene match: 12.